This TCR beta chain was retrieved from a study of naive and memory T cell subsets. Whole-study findings and limits: Naive repertoires, especially CD8, held a few larger clonotypes, possibly memory cells re-expressing CD45RA. Over 85% of naive TCR sequences appeared only once, unlike memory subsets.

Two oligonucleotides, mixed equimolar, formed the beta constant-region primer covering TRBC1 and TRBC2. Nested alpha and beta constant-region primers with the SP2 primer drove four PCR rounds on ligated cDNA. Ligation attached a single-stranded oligonucleotide with a 12-nucleotide UMI and the SP2 primer to the cDNA 3' end. TCRdb re-called the UMI-ligation and nested PCR reads with MiXCR, one entry per CDR3 protein. Of roughly 100,000 distinct CDR3 sequences listed, more than 14% are singletons. V gave up 4 bases and J gave up 2 bases, with 10 bases separating them. The germline V gene encodes CDR1 SGHTA and CDR2 FQGNSA. The CDR3 sequence is 14 residues long. After the first PCR, alpha and beta chain libraries were processed separately. After CD4 positive bead selection, the CD4-negative fraction gave CD8 T cells. A few counts support this clonotype. Its target is unknown.

The origin of this receptor is a human donor in good health. V is TRBV7-2 and J is TRBJ2-3; D gene ambiguous. Sequencing was done on a sample of naive CD8+ T cells from blood. The CDR3 is CASSSPEYTDTQYF. CDR3 nucleotides: TGTGCCAGCAGCTCCCCGGAGTACACAGATACGCAGTATTTT.